Listed below are T cell receptor beta chains from one sample, sequenced in a study of blood T cell repertoires in COVID-19. Data came from immunoSEQ multiplex PCR; TCRdb stores just in-frame clones and leaves some out. The sample has over 150,000 clones, 80% to 90% seen once. What was sequenced was peripheral blood. The receptors were gathered from a woman aged 80 or over with COVID-19, enrolled during active disease. Both conserved end residues are trimmed from each CDR3. Fields, in order: J gene, V gene, CDR3 protein.

j_call: TRBJ2-2
v_call: TRBV2
cdr3_aa: ASSIGQGNTGELF

j_call: TRBJ2-1
v_call: TRBV3-1/TRBV3-2
cdr3_aa: ASSQGGAAYNEQF

j_call: TRBJ2-7
v_call: TRBV24-1
cdr3_aa: ATRDRDTYEQY

j_call: TRBJ2-3
v_call: TRBV18
cdr3_aa: ASSPTSGEDTQY

j_call: TRBJ2-1
v_call: TRBV9
cdr3_aa: ASSVGREGPYNEQF

j_call: TRBJ1-2
v_call: TRBV5-1
cdr3_aa: ASSLPQGTANYGYT

j_call: TRBJ1-4
v_call: TRBV7-9
cdr3_aa: ASERTGNEKLF

j_call: TRBJ1-6
v_call: TRBV5-6
cdr3_aa: ASSSAGTGILPLH

j_call: TRBJ2-3
v_call: TRBV27
cdr3_aa: ASSFLPAGGTDTQY

j_call: TRBJ2-3
v_call: TRBV24-1
cdr3_aa: ATSDYTDRDITDTQY

j_call: TRBJ1-1
v_call: TRBV10-3
cdr3_aa: AISESIGDTEAF

j_call: TRBJ2-5
v_call: TRBV19
cdr3_aa: ASSTTGGYTQY

j_call: TRBJ2-3
v_call: TRBV7-2
cdr3_aa: ASSLVGSGSTDTQY

j_call: TRBJ2-5
v_call: TRBV3-1/TRBV3-2
cdr3_aa: ASSQESLAGGQETQY

j_call: TRBJ2-3
v_call: TRBV4-3
cdr3_aa: ASSQDGTQVNTDTQY

j_call: TRBJ1-2
v_call: TRBV5-1
cdr3_aa: ASSWGQGARGYT